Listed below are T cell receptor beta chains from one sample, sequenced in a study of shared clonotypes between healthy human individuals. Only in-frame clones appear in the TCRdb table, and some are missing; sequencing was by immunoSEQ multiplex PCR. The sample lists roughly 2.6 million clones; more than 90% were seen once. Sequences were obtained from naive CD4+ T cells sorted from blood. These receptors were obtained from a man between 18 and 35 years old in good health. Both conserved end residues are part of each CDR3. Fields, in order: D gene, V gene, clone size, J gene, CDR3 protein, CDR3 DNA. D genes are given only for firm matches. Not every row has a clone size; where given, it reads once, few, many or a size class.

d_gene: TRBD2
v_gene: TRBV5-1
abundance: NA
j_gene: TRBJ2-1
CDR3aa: CASNLGLAGGPDLF
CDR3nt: TGCGCCAGCAACTTGGGACTAGCGGGAGGGCCAGATCTCTTC

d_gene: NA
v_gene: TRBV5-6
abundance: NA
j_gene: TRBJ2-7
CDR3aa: CASSFSDTTYEQYF
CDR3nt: TGTGCCAGCAGCTTTTCAGACACCACCTACGAGCAGTACTTC

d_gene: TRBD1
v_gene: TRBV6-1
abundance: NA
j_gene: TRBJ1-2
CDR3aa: CASSPGQAYGYTF
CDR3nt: TGTGCCAGCAGCCCGGGACAGGCTTATGGCTACACCTTC

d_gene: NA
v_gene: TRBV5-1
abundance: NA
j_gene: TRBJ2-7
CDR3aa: CASSLVGDEQYF
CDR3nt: TGCGCCAGCAGCTTGGTTGGGGACGAGCAGTACTTC

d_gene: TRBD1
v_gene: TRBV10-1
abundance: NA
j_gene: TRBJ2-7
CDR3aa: CASSPTGAGEQYF
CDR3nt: TGCGCCAGCAGCCCGACAGGGGCGGGCGAGCAGTACTTC

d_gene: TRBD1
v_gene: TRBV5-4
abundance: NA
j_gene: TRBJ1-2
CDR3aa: CASSLGQGDYGYTF
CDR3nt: TGTGCCAGCAGCTTGGGACAGGGTGACTATGGCTACACCTTC

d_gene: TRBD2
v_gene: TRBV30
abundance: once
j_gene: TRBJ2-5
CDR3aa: CAWSSSITSAKETQYF
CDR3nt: TGTGCCTGGAGTTCTTCGATTACTAGCGCAAAAGAGACCCAGTACTTC

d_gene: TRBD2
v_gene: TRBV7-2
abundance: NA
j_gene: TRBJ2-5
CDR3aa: CASSTTRSGGGTQYF
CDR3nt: TGTGCCAGCAGCACGACAAGGTCGGGAGGCGGGACCCAGTACTTC

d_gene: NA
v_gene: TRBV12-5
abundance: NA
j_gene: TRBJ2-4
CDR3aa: CASGLGDIQYF
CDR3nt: TGTGCTAGTGGTTTGGGCGACATTCAGTACTTC

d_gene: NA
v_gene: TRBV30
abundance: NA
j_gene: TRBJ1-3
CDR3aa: CAWSETGPGNTIYF
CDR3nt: TGTGCCTGGAGTGAGACAGGCCCTGGAAACACCATATATTTT

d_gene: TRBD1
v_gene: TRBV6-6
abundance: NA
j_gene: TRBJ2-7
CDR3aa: CASSQDRGHEQYF
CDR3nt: TGTGCCAGCAGTCAAGACAGGGGCCACGAGCAGTACTTC

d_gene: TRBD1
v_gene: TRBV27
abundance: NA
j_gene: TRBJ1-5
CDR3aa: CASSPRDREGQPQHF
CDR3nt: TGTGCCAGCAGTCCTCGGGACAGGGAGGGACAGCCCCAGCATTTT

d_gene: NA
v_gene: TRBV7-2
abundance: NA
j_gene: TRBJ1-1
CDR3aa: CASSSGLSVIPEAFF
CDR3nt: TGTGCCAGCAGCTCCGGCCTCTCGGTTATACCTGAAGCTTTCTTT

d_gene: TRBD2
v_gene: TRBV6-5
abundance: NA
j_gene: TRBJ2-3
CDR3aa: CASSYSPSGITDTQYF
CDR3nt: TGTGCCAGCAGTTACTCCCCTAGCGGGATCACAGATACGCAGTATTTT

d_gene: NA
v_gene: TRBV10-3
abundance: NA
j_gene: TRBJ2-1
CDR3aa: CAISESDGISYNEQFF
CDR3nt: TGTGCCATCAGTGAGTCGGACGGCATCTCCTACAATGAGCAGTTCTTC

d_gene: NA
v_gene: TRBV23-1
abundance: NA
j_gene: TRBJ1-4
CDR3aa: CASSQSTGVFLTNEKLFF
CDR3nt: TGCGCCAGCAGTCAATCGACAGGAGTTTTTTTAACTAATGAAAAACTGTTTTTT

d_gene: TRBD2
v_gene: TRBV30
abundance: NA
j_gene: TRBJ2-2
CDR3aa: CAWSISGGYVGTGELFF
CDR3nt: TGTGCCTGGAGTATTAGCGGGGGCTATGTAGGCACCGGGGAGCTGTTTTTT

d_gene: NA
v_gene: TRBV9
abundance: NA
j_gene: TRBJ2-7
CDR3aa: CASSVAEKSSYEQYF
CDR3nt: TGTGCCAGCAGCGTAGCGGAGAAGAGCTCCTACGAGCAGTACTTC

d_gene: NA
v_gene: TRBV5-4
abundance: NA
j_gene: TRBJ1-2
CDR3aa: CASSFASGSDYGYTF
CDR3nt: TGTGCCAGCAGCTTCGCTTCAGGGTCGGACTATGGCTACACCTTC

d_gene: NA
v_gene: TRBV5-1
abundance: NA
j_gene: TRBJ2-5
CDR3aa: CASRPGPQTVETQYF
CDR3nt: TGCGCCAGCAGACCCGGACCGCAAACGGTAGAGACCCAGTACTTC

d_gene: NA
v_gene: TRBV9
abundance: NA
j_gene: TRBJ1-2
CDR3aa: CASSVGGGSNYGYTF
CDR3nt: TGTGCCAGCAGCGTAGGTGGGGGGTCAAACTATGGCTACACCTTC

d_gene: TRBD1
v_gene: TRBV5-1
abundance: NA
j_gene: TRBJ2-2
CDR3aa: CASSSDRLNTGELFF
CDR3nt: TGCGCCAGCAGCTCGGACAGGCTGAACACCGGGGAGCTGTTTTTT

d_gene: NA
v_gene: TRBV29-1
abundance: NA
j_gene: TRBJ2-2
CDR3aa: CSVEGPFRSGELFF
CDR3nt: TGCAGCGTTGAAGGTCCCTTTAGGTCCGGGGAGCTGTTTTTT

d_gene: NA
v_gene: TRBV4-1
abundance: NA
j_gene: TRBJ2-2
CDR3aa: CASSNQGYTGELFF
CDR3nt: TGCGCCAGCAGCAATCAGGGGTACACCGGGGAGCTGTTTTTT

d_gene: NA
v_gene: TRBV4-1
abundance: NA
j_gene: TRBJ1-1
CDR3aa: CASSQDRRNTEAFF
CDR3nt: TGCGCCAGCAGCCAAGATAGACGGAACACTGAAGCTTTCTTT

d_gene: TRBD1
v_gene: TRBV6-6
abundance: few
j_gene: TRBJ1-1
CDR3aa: CASSLGQTTEAFF
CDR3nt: TGTGCCAGCAGTTTGGGACAGACCACTGAAGCTTTCTTT

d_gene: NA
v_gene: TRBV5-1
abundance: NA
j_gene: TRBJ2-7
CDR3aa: CASSRGGYEQYF
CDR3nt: TGCGCCAGCAGCCGAGGCGGCTACGAGCAGTACTTC

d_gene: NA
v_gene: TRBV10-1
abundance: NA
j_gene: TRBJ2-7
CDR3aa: CASSEVGAVYEQYF
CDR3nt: TGCGCCAGCAGTGAAGTCGGGGCTGTCTACGAGCAGTACTTC

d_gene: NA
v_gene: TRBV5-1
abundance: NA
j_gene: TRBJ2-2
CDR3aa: CASSLGPGWTGELFF
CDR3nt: TGCGCCAGCAGCCTTGGTCCGGGGTGGACCGGGGAGCTGTTTTTT

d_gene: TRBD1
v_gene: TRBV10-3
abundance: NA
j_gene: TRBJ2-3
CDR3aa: CAISGQGFGTDTQYF
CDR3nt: TGTGCCATCAGTGGACAGGGTTTTGGCACAGATACGCAGTATTTT

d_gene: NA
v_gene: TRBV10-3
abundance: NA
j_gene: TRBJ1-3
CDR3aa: CAISESLVGSGNTIYF
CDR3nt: TGTGCCATCAGTGAGTCGCTTGTGGGCTCTGGAAACACCATATATTTT

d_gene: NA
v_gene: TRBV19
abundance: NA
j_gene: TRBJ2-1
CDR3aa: CASSMTGYNEQFF
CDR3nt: TGTGCCAGTAGTATGACAGGATACAATGAGCAGTTCTTC